This T cell receptor (beta chain) was captured in a study of human thymus T cells. Study-wide results and limits: Thymic and blood repertoires showed apparently biased V and J gene usage.

Resections obtained during corrective heart surgery supplied the thymus tissue. The length of the CDR3 is 19 residues. This clone has more than one count but fewer than ten. Its specificity is unknown. Repertoires were generated with immunoSEQ multiplex PCR, while TCRdb's copy carries only in-frame clones and drops some. The data contain some 72,000 clones, approximately 96% of them singletons. This TCR was sampled from a boy under two years old with a congenital heart defect but otherwise immunologically healthy. The specimen was thymus tissue. The chain carries TRBV21-1 and TRBJ2-6; the D segment call TRBD1 is taken from the table without a DNA check. TRBV21-1 is shown as a pseudogene. For the CDR3, the DNA is TGTGCCAGCAGCTCCCAAGGGGGGACAGGGGTCTCTGGGGCCAACGTCCTGACTTTC. It codes for CASSSQGGTGVSGANVLTF.